These 26 T cell receptor beta chains were sequenced from one sample in a study of identical twins. One entry per CDR3 protein results from TCRdb running MiXCR on the 5' RACE reads. Of 500,000 to 550,000 distinct CDR3 sequences listed, under 25% are singletons. The data were also submitted as part of a second study, on yellow fever vaccine responses in identical twins.

The sequencing input was CD4+ T cells sorted from blood. These receptors all stem from a woman younger than 30 in good health.

This clonotype has just a few counts. This sequence joins TRBV12-3 or TRBV12-4 and TRBJ2-2, with TRBD2 identical over 11 bases. This CDR3 is 16 amino acids long. The V segment lost 5 bases and the J segment 4 bases; nucleotides outside the gene matches: 6. In DNA, the CDR3 is TGTGCCAGCAGTATCCACACTAGCGGGAGCACCGGGGAGCTGTTTTTT. This sequence encodes CASSIHTSGSTGELFF.

This chain uses TRBV2 with TRBJ2-1; D is unresolved. Trimming took off 6 bases at V and 1 base at J, with 13 bases between the two ends. Germline V gene data show CDR1 as SNHLY and CDR2 as FYNNEI. The CDR3 sequence is 15 residues long. The DNA for the CDR3 is TGTGCCAGCAGCACTAACAGTGTATCCTACAATGAGCAGTTCTTC. This translates into CASSTNSVSYNEQFF.

This clonotype was counted only a few times. The genes are TRBV2 and TRBJ2-7, with TRBD2 matching 13 bases. This CDR3 contains 14 residues. V trimming: 8 bases; J trimming: 9 bases; junction bases outside the gene matches: 10. Germline loops: CDR1 SNHLY, CDR2 FYNNEI. CDR3 DNA sequence: TGTGCCAGCGTCGGACTAGCGGGAGTAGTGGGGCAGTACTTC. Translation: CASVGLAGVVGQYF.

The chain combines TRBV19 with TRBJ2-1; 7 bases fit TRBD2. Germline-derived CDR1 and CDR2 are LNHDA and SQIVND (reference sequence). V was clipped by 6 bases and J by 6 bases; unmatched bases: 11. The CDR3 totals 15 residues. The CDR3 DNA sequence: TGTGCCAGTAGCCCAGCGGGGCAGGGCTTCAATGAGCAGTTCTTC. Protein sequence: CASSPAGQGFNEQFF. The entire variable domain, with the rest obtained from reference TRBV19 and TRBJ2-1, is as follows: DGGITQSPKYLFRKEGQNVTLSCEQNLNHDAMYWYRQDPGQGLRLIYYSQIVNDFQKGDIAEGYSVSREKKESFPLTVTSAQKNPTAFYLCASSPAGQGFNEQFFGPGTRLTVL.

The rearrangement uses TRBV6-2 or TRBV6-3 and TRBJ2-2; D remains unclear. The CDR3 runs to 18 residues. Germline V CDR1 and CDR2: MNHEY, SVGEGT. V lost 6 bases and J 0 bases, leaving 20 bases between the germline ends. CDR3 sequence (DNA): TGTGCCAGCAGCCCCCCCGTCGTCAGCAAATCGAACACCGGGGAGCTGTTTTTT. This gives the protein CASSPPVVSKSNTGELFF.

The CDR3: CASSSGSGGAYEQFF. The CDR3 nucleotides are TGTGCCAGCAGTTCCGGTAGCGGGGGGGCTTATGAGCAGTTCTTC. The chain is built from TRBV12-3 or TRBV12-4 and TRBJ2-1, with 11 bases identical to TRBD2. V was pared by 4 bases and J by 8 bases, with 7 bases of the junction left unmatched. The CDR3 contains 15 residues.

This rearrangement joins TRBV4-2 to TRBJ1-4, with 9 bases lining up with TRBD1. CDR1 and CDR2 (germline): LGHNA, YNFKEQ. V dropped 1 base and J dropped 5; count of bases not matched to a gene: 5. The CDR3 has 16 residues. This CDR3 is CASSQVQGQGNEKLFF. CDR3 coding DNA: TGTGCCAGCAGCCAAGTCCAAGGACAGGGGAATGAAAAACTGTTTTTT.

The chain recombines TRBV5-1 with TRBJ2-6; D assignment may be TRBD1 or TRBD2 (5 bases each). With 5 bases removed from V and 2 bases from J, the gap between germline ends came to 8 bases. From germline, CDR1 is SGHRS and CDR2 YFSETQ. The CDR3 length is 14 residues. The chain's CDR3 is CASSGGPGANVLTF. CDR3 nucleotides: TGCGCCAGCAGTGGGGGACCTGGGGCCAACGTCCTGACTTTC.

This clonotype was picked up a small number of times. This chain uses TRBV6-1 with TRBJ1-1; 8 nucleotides match TRBD1. V shed 8 bases and J 5 bases; nucleotides not matched to a gene: 10. CDR3 size: 14 residues. CDR1 is MNHNS and CDR2 is SASEGT in the germline V gene. CDR3 region: CASFWERQGTEAFF. The CDR3 DNA reads as TGTGCCAGCTTTTGGGAAAGACAGGGGACTGAAGCTTTCTTT.

At least ten counts were recorded for this clonotype. CDR3: CASSTPGQGSYNEQFF. DNA for the CDR3: TGTGCCAGCAGCACCCCGGGACAGGGGTCATACAATGAGCAGTTCTTC. The genes are TRBV11-2 and TRBJ2-1; the match to TRBD1 covers 10 bases. Trimming at V came to 5 bases and at J to 4 bases, leaving 8 bases not matched to a gene. This CDR3 region has 16 residues. Germline CDR1 is SGHAT and CDR2 is FQNNGV.

The rearrangement links TRBV7-8 to TRBJ1-1; TRBD1 might be the D (5 bases). The CDR3 sequence is 13 residues long. CDR1 and CDR2 from the germline V gene are SGHVS and FQNEAQ. Between the trimmed V and J ends, which lost 6 bases and 5 bases, there was a span of 13 bases. The CDR3, as DNA: TGTGCCAGCAGACCCCGGGGGGTGACTGAAGCTTTCTTT. As protein: CASRPRGVTEAFF.

V gene TRBV23-1 combines with J gene TRBJ2-7, with 10 positions matching TRBD1. TRBV23-1 is known as an ORF, though its function is uncertain. The length of the CDR3 is 16 residues. With V trimmed by 4 bases and J by 3 bases, 9 bases remained unmatched. The DNA for the CDR3 is TGCGCCAGCAGTCCCACTCTCCGGGACAGGGGCTACGAGCAGTACTTC. Translation: CASSPTLRDRGYEQYF.

This clonotype was picked up a small number of times. This sequence joins TRBV20-1 and TRBJ1-5; D is perhaps TRBD1 (5 bases). This CDR3 region has 15 residues. Deletions cut 0 bases from V and 5 bases from J, with 14 bases between. CDR1 and CDR2 from the germline V gene are DFQATT and SNEGSKA (reference sequence). As DNA, the CDR3 is TGCAGTGCTAGAGAGCCAGGGTTGTTGCATCAGCCCCAGCATTTT. Translating gives CSAREPGLLHQPQHF.

The chain uses TRBV20-1 and TRBJ2-6; the match to TRBD2 covers 7 bases. Unmatched junction bases numbered 14, after V lost 6 bases and J lost 0 bases. There are 18 residues in the CDR3. CDR1 is DFQATT and CDR2 is SNEGSKA in the germline V gene (reference sequence). The CDR3 is CSAPGRAQSYSGANVLTF. In DNA, the CDR3 is TGCAGTGCCCCTGGGAGGGCCCAAAGTTACTCTGGGGCCAACGTCCTGACTTTC.

This rearrangement joins TRBV24-1 to TRBJ2-1; tentatively, D is TRBD1 (6 bases). Germline-derived CDR1 and CDR2 are KGHDR and SFDVKD. Trimming cost V 4 bases and J 10 bases, with 16 bases left between them. This CDR3 comprises 14 residues. CDR3 in amino acids: CATSDYAGGREQFF. The DNA for the CDR3 is TGTGCCACCAGTGACTACGCTGGGGGCCGGGAGCAGTTCTTC.

As DNA, the CDR3 is TGCGCCAGCAGTGGGGGACAGCTTTACAATGAGCAGTTCTTC. It translates to CASSGGQLYNEQFF. The chain employs TRBV10-1 and TRBJ2-1; 7 nucleotides agree with TRBD1. This CDR3 comprises 14 residues. V was clipped by 4 bases and J by 4 bases; unmatched bases: 4. Germline CDR1 is WNHNN and CDR2 is SYGVQD (reference sequence).

The gene calls are TRBV4-1 and TRBJ1-2; 10 nucleotides align to TRBD1. The CDR3 runs to 15 residues. J was trimmed by 3 bases and V by 3 bases; bases with no gene match: 4. The germline gives CDR1 MGHRA, CDR2 YSYEKL. The CDR3 here is CASSQQTGGYYGYTF. The DNA of the CDR3 is TGCGCCAGCAGCCAGCAGACAGGGGGCTACTATGGCTACACCTTC.

This clonotype was seen more than once but under ten times. The chain employs TRBV20-1 and TRBJ2-1; tentative D call: TRBD2 (5 bases). Looked up from germline, CDR1 is DFQATT and CDR2 is SNEGSKA (reference sequence). The CDR3 consists of 16 residues. Trimming pared 2 bases from V and 4 bases from J, leaving 18 bases between. The CDR3 DNA is TGCAGTGCTAGACGGGGTTTTGGCGGTACTTACAATGAGCAGTTCTTC. The encoded protein is CSARRGFGGTYNEQFF.

The rearrangement links TRBV25-1 to TRBJ1-3, with D uncertain. The CDR3 loop spans 14 amino acids. The germline gives CDR1 MGHDK, CDR2 SYGVNS. V was cut by 1 base and J by 1 base, with 5 bases left in between. CDR3 nucleotides: TGTGCCAGCAGTGAATCGGGTTCTGGAAACACCATATATTTT. This gives the protein CASSESGSGNTIYF. Full variable domain (rest looked up from reference TRBV25-1 and TRBJ1-3): EADIYQTPRYLVIGTGKKITLECSQTMGHDKMYWYQQDPGMELHLIHYSYGVNSTEKGDLSSESTVSRIRTEHFPLTLESARPSHTSQYLCASSESGSGNTIYFGEGSWLTVV.

The chain joins TRBV12-3 or TRBV12-4 to TRBJ2-2, with 10 nucleotides matching TRBD2. The junction had 9 bases not matched to a gene; V was cut back by 3 bases and J by 2 bases. The CDR3 contains 18 residues. CDR3 amino acids: CASSFFPSGGVNTGELFF. The CDR3 DNA follows: TGTGCCAGCAGTTTTTTTCCTAGCGGGGGCGTAAACACCGGGGAGCTGTTTTTT.

The chain employs TRBV3-1 and TRBJ1-3; D perhaps matches TRBD1 (6 bases). The length of the CDR3 is 18 residues. CDR1 and CDR2 from the germline V gene are LGHDT and YNNKEL (reference sequence). Trimming removed 0 bases from V and 4 bases from J, with 19 bases in between. This CDR3 is CASSQERTAGAIGNTIYF. The CDR3, as DNA: TGTGCCAGCAGCCAAGAGAGGACAGCTGGGGCTATCGGAAACACCATATATTTT. The whole variable domain, remainder taken from reference TRBV3-1 and TRBJ1-3, is DTAVSQTPKYLVTQMGNDKSIKCEQNLGHDTMYWYKQDSKKFLKIMFSYNNKELIINETVPNRFSPKSPDKAHLNLHINSLELGDSAVYFCASSQERTAGAIGNTIYFGEGSWLTVV.

This clonotype was counted only a few times. As DNA, the CDR3 is TGTGCCAGCAGCGCGTTACAAGAGACCCAGTACTTC. The encoded protein is CASSALQETQYF. The rearrangement uses TRBV9 and TRBJ2-5, with D unresolved. This CDR3 contains 12 residues. V was pared by 3 bases and J by 2 bases, with 5 bases between. Germline V gives CDR1 SGDLS, CDR2 YYNGEE.

The chain has TRBV10-2 and TRBJ1-1; D gene ambiguous. CDR1 is WSHSY, CDR2 SAAADI, per germline. This CDR3 is built from 10 residues. Trimming took 6 bases from V and 7 from J, leaving 6 bases between them. As DNA, the CDR3 is TGCGCCAGCAGGGGTGGTGAAGCTTTCTTT. Its translation: CASRGGEAFF.

The J gene is TRBJ2-1, the V gene TRBV7-8; 15 positions match TRBD2. V lost 1 base, J lost 7 bases, and 5 bases stayed unmatched. The CDR3 is 17 residues long. CDR1 and CDR2 (germline): SGHVS, FQNEAQ. The CDR3 loop is CASSLGLGLAGGNEQFF. The CDR3 region has the DNA TGTGCCAGCAGCTTAGGGCTAGGACTAGCGGGAGGGAATGAGCAGTTCTTC.

The table lists this clonotype with a few counts. The chain has TRBV12-3 or TRBV12-4 and TRBJ2-1, with TRBD2 identical over 7 bases. Trimming removed 6 bases from V and 4 bases from J; junction bases left unmatched: 9. This CDR3 has 15 residues. The CDR3 coding sequence is TGTGCCAGCAGACCTAGCGGAGCCCATTACAATGAGCAGTTCTTC. This encodes CASRPSGAHYNEQFF.

This clonotype came up a few times. This chain uses TRBV10-3 with TRBJ2-7, with 11 bases identical to TRBD2. CDR3 length equals 16 residues. Germline V gene lookup returns CDR1 ENHRY and CDR2 SYGVKD. With 0 bases clipped from V and 2 bases from J, the junction kept 3 bases outside the gene matches. The CDR3 spells CAISESIAGGPYEQYF. The DNA for the CDR3 is TGTGCCATCAGTGAGTCGATAGCGGGAGGGCCCTACGAGCAGTACTTC.